These 32 T cell receptor beta chains originate from one sample sequenced in a study of shared clonotypes between healthy human individuals. Only in-frame clones appear in the TCRdb table, and some are missing; sequencing was by immunoSEQ multiplex PCR. The table lists over a million clones, 95% to 97% of them singletons. Input material: naive CD4+ T cells sorted from blood. Subset of the sample: CD45RA+ positively selected. These receptors originate from a young man in good health.

This clone was recorded only once. This chain uses TRBV6-1 with TRBJ2-7, with D possibly being TRBD2 (5 bases). Germline V gives CDR1 MNHNS, CDR2 SASEGT. Between the trimmed V and J ends, which lost 2 bases and 0 bases, there was a span of 11 bases. CDR3 length equals 15 residues. In DNA form, the CDR3 reads TGTGCCAGCAGTGAAAAAGCGGTGAGCTCCTACGAGCAGTACTTC. It specifies CASSEKAVSSYEQYF.

The gene calls are TRBV15 and TRBJ1-2; D remains unclear. The ends were cut back, 1 base at V and 3 bases at J, with 15 bases in the middle. This CDR3 comprises 16 residues. Germline V gene data show CDR1 as LNHNV and CDR2 as YYDKDF (reference sequence). In DNA, the CDR3 is TGTGCCACCAGCAGAGGCCCTCGCTGGGAAGACTATGGCTACACCTTC. Translation: CATSRGPRWEDYGYTF.

For the CDR3, the DNA is TGTGCCAGCTCACCACCGGGACCCGGCTACGAGCAGTACTTC. Its protein is CASSPPGPGYEQYF. The chain carries TRBV18 and TRBJ2-7; the D call may be TRBD1 or TRBD2 (5 bases each). Trimming removed 0 bases from V and 3 bases from J, with 9 bases in between. There are 14 residues in the CDR3. CDR1 and CDR2 from the germline V gene are KGHSH and LQKENI.

V is TRBV19 and J is TRBJ1-5, with 10 nucleotides matching TRBD1. CDR1 and CDR2 from the germline V gene are LNHDA and SQIVND (reference sequence). The CDR3 is 17 residues long. The trim removed 6 bases at V and 6 bases at J, leaving 14 bases unmatched. This CDR3 is CASRARDRGSGGQPQHF. The CDR3 nucleotides read TGTGCCAGTAGGGCTCGGGACAGGGGTTCGGGCGGTCAGCCCCAGCATTTT.

This chain joins TRBV11-3 and TRBJ2-7; TRBD2 matches 10 bases. The CDR3 has 17 residues. V shed 1 base, J shed 5 bases, and the junction held 11 bases outside the gene matches. In germline, CDR1 is SGHNT, CDR2 YENEEA. The CDR3 loop reads CASSLAGAGGPEHEQYF. CDR3 DNA sequence: TGTGCCAGCAGCTTAGCCGGAGCGGGAGGGCCGGAACACGAGCAGTACTTC.

The V gene is TRBV27, the J gene TRBJ1-1, with a possible D match to TRBD1 (5 bases). The CDR3 has 17 amino acids. V lost 3 bases to trimming and J lost 1 base, with 18 bases between them. CDR1 is MNHEY and CDR2 is SMNVEV in the germline V gene (reference sequence). CDR3 amino acids: CASSFFIHPDRNTEAFF. The CDR3 DNA follows: TGTGCCAGCAGTTTTTTCATCCACCCCGACAGGAACACTGAAGCTTTCTTT.

The genes are TRBV28 and TRBJ2-1, with D maybe TRBD1 (5 bases). Germline loops: CDR1 MDHEN, CDR2 SYDVKM. Between the trimmed V and J ends, which lost 5 bases and 0 bases, there was a span of 11 bases. This CDR3 contains 15 residues. The CDR3 sequence is CASSHTGSSYNEQFF. In DNA, the CDR3 is TGTGCCAGCAGTCATACAGGCAGCTCCTACAATGAGCAGTTCTTC.

The chain uses TRBV27 and TRBJ1-4, with D perhaps TRBD1 (6 bases). The germline CDR1 and CDR2 sequences are MNHEY and SMNVEV (reference sequence). V lost 0 bases to trimming and J lost 0 bases, with 11 bases between them. The CDR3 covers 17 residues. CDR3 bases: TGTGCCAGCAGTTTATCACAGGGACTTGCAACTAATGAAAAACTGTTTTTT. Amino acids: CASSLSQGLATNEKLFF.

CDR3 loop: CAILDTLALGELFF. The DNA of the CDR3 is TGTGCCATCTTGGACACCCTCGCTTTGGGGGAGCTGTTTTTT. The chain carries TRBV6-1 and TRBJ2-2, with D tentatively TRBD1 (5 bases). V lost 10 bases and J lost 8, with 20 bases in between. The V gene's germline CDR1 is MNHNS and CDR2 SASEGT. The CDR3 extends over 14 amino acids.

The rearrangement links TRBV9 to TRBJ2-3; 9 nucleotides line up with TRBD1. The V gene's germline CDR1 is SGDLS and CDR2 YYNGEE. The CDR3 sequence is 15 residues long. J gave up 4 bases and V 3 bases, and 6 bases lay outside the gene matches. The DNA of the CDR3 is TGTGCCAGCAGCGCAGGGACAGGGTGGGCAGATACGCAGTATTTT. The encoded protein is CASSAGTGWADTQYF.

In regard to this clone: At the DNA level, this CDR3 is encoded by other sequences in the same sample as well. The chain links TRBV29-1 to TRBJ2-3; D is ambiguous. This CDR3 spans 12 amino acids. Trimming shortened V by 0 bases and J by 0 bases, and 1 base separated the two germline ends. Germline V gene lookup returns CDR1 SQVTM and CDR2 ANQGSEA. CDR3 nucleotide sequence: TGCAGCGTTGAAGACAGCACAGATACGCAGTATTTT. Residues: CSVEDSTDTQYF.

The J gene is TRBJ2-1, the V gene TRBV7-3; 10 bases line up with TRBD1. V was clipped by 4 bases and J by 5 bases; unmatched bases: 8. CDR3 size: 16 residues. CDR1 is SGHTA and CDR2 is FQGTGA in the germline V gene. The CDR3 here is CASSYWDRGRDNEQFF. CDR3 nucleotides: TGTGCCAGCAGCTACTGGGACAGGGGTAGGGACAATGAGCAGTTCTTC.

The V call is TRBV7-2, the J call TRBJ1-1; D ambiguous. From germline, CDR1 is SGHTA and CDR2 FQGNSA. V lost 2 bases and J lost 3, with 7 bases in between. This CDR3 comprises 13 residues. CDR3 in amino acids: CASSLRGYTEAFF. In DNA, the CDR3 is TGTGCCAGCAGCTTACGGGGTTACACTGAAGCTTTCTTT. Looking up the rest from reference TRBV7-2 and TRBJ1-1 gives the full variable domain: GAGVSQSPSNKVTEKGKDVELRCDPISGHTALYWYRQSLGQGLEFLIYFQGNSAPDKSGLPSDRFSAERTGGSVSTLTIQRTQQEDSAVYLCASSLRGYTEAFFGQGTRLTVV.

The rearrangement links TRBV5-6 to TRBJ2-2; TRBD2 is a possible D gene (5 bases). The CDR3 consists of 15 residues. V lost 3 bases, J lost 6 bases, and 15 bases lay in between. CDR1 is SGHDT, CDR2 YYEEEE, per germline. In nucleotides, the CDR3 is TGTGCCAGCAGCTCTAAAACTAGGTTCCCCGGGGAGCTGTTTTTT. It translates to CASSSKTRFPGELFF.

The V and J genes are TRBV25-1 and TRBJ2-1; 8 bases fit TRBD2. CDR1 MGHDK and CDR2 SYGVNS come from the germline V gene. The CDR3 totals 17 residues. Trimming cost V 3 bases and J 3 bases; bases outside gene matches: 10. The CDR3 DNA follows: TGTGCCAGCAGTGATCCCCTCACCGGGAGGGACTACAATGAGCAGTTCTTC. Its protein product is CASSDPLTGRDYNEQFF.

V gene TRBV5-1 combines with J gene TRBJ2-3; 14 positions agree with TRBD2. CDR3 length: 14 residues. Trimming cost V 7 bases and J 5 bases; bases outside gene matches: 3. In germline, CDR1 is SGHRS, CDR2 YFSETQ. The CDR3 DNA reads as TGCGCCAGCCGACTAGCGGGAGGGCAAGATACGCAGTATTTT. Translation: CASRLAGGQDTQYF.

This clone was counted once. The chain recombines TRBV6-5 with TRBJ2-2; D not certain. This CDR3 contains 13 residues. From germline, CDR1 is MNHEY and CDR2 SVGAGI. V dropped 2 bases and J dropped 7 bases, with 8 bases sitting between them. CDR3 sequence: CASSYPRRGELFF. The CDR3 nucleotides read TGTGCCAGCAGTTACCCGCGGCGCGGGGAGCTGTTTTTT.

This clone was seen a single time. This chain uses TRBV5-5 with TRBJ1-1; D is unclear. Germline V gene lookup returns CDR1 SGHKS and CDR2 YYEKEE (reference sequence). This CDR3 comprises 14 residues. V shed 2 bases and J shed 6 bases, with 14 bases lying between them. The CDR3 region is CASSFPTTRAEAFF. CDR3 nucleotides: TGTGCCAGCAGCTTTCCCACTACAAGGGCTGAAGCTTTCTTT. Using reference TRBV5-5 and TRBJ1-1 for the parts outside the CDR3, the full variable domain is DAGVTQSPTHLIKTRGQQVTLRCSPISGHKSVSWYQQVLGQGPQFIFQYYEKEERGRGNFPDRFSARQFPNYSSELNVNALLLGDSALYLCASSFPTTRAEAFFGQGTRLTVV.

The J gene is TRBJ1-2, the V gene TRBV5-1, with a tentative D call TRBD1 (5 bases). CDR3 length equals 15 residues. Trimming took off 0 bases at V and 6 bases at J, with 15 bases between the two ends. Looked up from germline, CDR1 is SGHRS and CDR2 is YFSETQ. CDR3 region: CASSLAGPYLDGYTF. The CDR3, as DNA: TGCGCCAGCAGCTTGGCGGGACCATACTTGGATGGCTACACCTTC.

The chain is built from TRBV28 and TRBJ1-5, with D tentatively TRBD1 (6 bases). Germline V CDR1 and CDR2: MDHEN, SYDVKM. With 10 bases removed from V and 3 bases from J, the gap between germline ends came to 13 bases. This CDR3 spans 13 amino acids. CDR3 nucleotides: TGTGCCACAGGGGAGGGCTACAATCAGCCCCAGCATTTT. Translation: CATGEGYNQPQHF.

The chain has TRBV6-4 and TRBJ1-2; a weak D match, TRBD1 (5 bases). This CDR3 contains 13 residues. The germline CDR1 and CDR2 sequences are MRHNA and SNTAGT. V gave up 6 bases and J gave up 7 bases, with 15 bases separating them. The CDR3: CASRLDTSSGYTF. CDR3 DNA sequence: TGTGCCAGCAGATTGGACACTAGCTCTGGCTACACCTTC.

This clone has only one observation. This chain joins TRBV4-1 and TRBJ2-1, with D perhaps being TRBD1 or TRBD2 (5 bases each). V lost 4 bases and J 0 bases, leaving 19 bases between the germline ends. The CDR3 spans 18 residues. Germline CDR1 and CDR2: MGHRA and YSYEKL. CDR3 nucleotides: TGCGCCAGCAGCCCCACTCCGGGGACCCTTAGCTCCTACAATGAGCAGTTCTTC. Translated, it gives CASSPTPGTLSSYNEQFF.

The table lists this clone with a count of one. Germline is not matched at one junction end, which may reflect a read error. V gene TRBV11-2 combines with J gene TRBJ2-2; no definite D call. The germline V gene has CDR1 SGHAT and CDR2 FQNNGV. The CDR3 length is 13 residues. The CDR3 reads CASSLVDAGELFF. The DNA of the CDR3 is TGTGCCAGTAGCTTAGTGGATGCCGGGGAGCTGTTTTTT.

The CDR3 reads CASSSGLAETYEQYF. CDR3 DNA: TGTGCCAGCAGCTCGGGACTAGCGGAGACCTACGAGCAGTACTTC. The V call is TRBV4-2, the J call TRBJ2-7; the match to TRBD2 covers 11 bases. The germline V gene encodes CDR1 LGHNA and CDR2 YNFKEQ. J lost 2 bases, V lost 5 bases, and 5 bases had no gene match. The CDR3 is made up of 15 amino acids.

As for this clone: The same CDR3 also results from other DNA sequences found in this sample. The J gene is TRBJ1-1, the V gene TRBV9; 7 nucleotides agree with TRBD1. CDR1 and CDR2 (germline): SGDLS, YYNGEE. This CDR3 region has 15 residues. The V gene end was trimmed by 0 bases and the J gene end by 5 bases; junction bases not matched to a gene: 7. The CDR3 spells CASSVGGGWGTEAFF. The CDR3 bases are TGTGCCAGCAGCGTAGGAGGGGGCTGGGGAACTGAAGCTTTCTTT.

The J gene is TRBJ1-2, the V gene TRBV28, with D maybe TRBD1 (5 bases). CDR1 is MDHEN, CDR2 SYDVKM, per germline. This CDR3 contains 12 residues. Trimming shortened V by 5 bases and J by 8 bases, and 12 bases separated the two germline ends. The CDR3 nucleotides read TGTGCCAGCAGTCAGGGCGGCGCGGGCTACACCTTC. It specifies CASSQGGAGYTF.

The chain uses TRBV9 and TRBJ2-3; D remains unclear. Looked up from germline, CDR1 is SGDLS and CDR2 is YYNGEE. V was clipped by 1 base and J by 6 bases, with 15 bases between them. The CDR3 runs 15 residues. CDR3 bases: TGTGCCAGCAGCGTAACCCCCTCCGGCGGCGATACGCAGTATTTT. Translated, it gives CASSVTPSGGDTQYF.

This sequence joins TRBV2 and TRBJ2-7, with D uncertain. The CDR3 is made up of 10 amino acids. The germline V gene encodes CDR1 SNHLY and CDR2 FYNNEI. Trimming pared 5 bases from V and 6 bases from J, leaving 5 bases between. The CDR3 DNA is TGTGCCAGCAGTCCTGGCGAGCAGTACTTC. It translates to CASSPGEQYF. The variable domain in full, completed from reference TRBV2 and TRBJ2-7, reads EPEVTQTPSHQVTQMGQEVILRCVPISNHLYFYWYRQILGQKVEFLVSFYNNEISEKSEIFDDQFSVERPDGSNFTLKIRSTKLEDSAMYFCASSPGEQYFGPGTRLTVT.

This clone occurred a few times. This chain uses TRBV28 with TRBJ2-2; no clear D gene. CDR3 length: 14 residues. The V gene's germline CDR1 is MDHEN and CDR2 SYDVKM. Trimming took 2 bases from V and 9 from J, leaving 13 bases between them. CDR3 sequence (DNA): TGTGCCAGCAGTTTAGAGCAAACGAAGAGGGAGCTGTTTTTT. As protein: CASSLEQTKRELFF.

The gene calls are TRBV30 and TRBJ2-7, with 8 bases matching TRBD2. Per germline, CDR1 GTSNPN and CDR2 SVGIG (reference sequence). V was pared by 7 bases and J by 3 bases, with 8 bases of the junction left unmatched. The CDR3 sequence is 13 residues long. The CDR3 bases are TGTGCCTTCTTAGCGGGAAGGGGCTACGAGCAGTACTTC. Residues: CAFLAGRGYEQYF.

The chain links TRBV2 to TRBJ2-2; D is undetermined. This CDR3 has 10 residues. Germline V gene lookup returns CDR1 SNHLY and CDR2 FYNNEI. The V end was cut by 6 bases, the J end by 10 bases, with 6 bases between. CDR3 in amino acids: CASRAQELFF. In DNA form, the CDR3 reads TGTGCCAGCAGGGCCCAGGAGCTGTTTTTT.

The rearrangement uses TRBV29-1 and TRBJ2-7, with a tentative D call TRBD1 (5 bases). There are 12 residues in the CDR3. Trimming shortened V by 5 bases and J by 5 bases, and 13 bases separated the two germline ends. Germline V gene lookup returns CDR1 SQVTM and CDR2 ANQGSEA. The CDR3 nucleotides are TGCAGCGTTCGCGGCAGGGCCGACGAGCAGTACTTC. Protein product: CSVRGRADEQYF.